The clone carrying this TCR beta chain showed up many times. The antigen remains unidentified. Mismatch with germline at one junction end may stem from a read error. The data originate from a study of response to subunit inactivated influenza vaccine. General study points: It was suggested by the authors that few new T cells are recruited by each seasonal influenza vaccination.

TCRdb ran MiXCR on the RT-PCR reads and lists one entry per CDR3 protein. The sample yields about 700,000 distinct CDR3 sequences, around 15% seen once. The germline CDR1 and CDR2 sequences are SGHVS and FNYEAQ. CDR3 length equals 14 residues. This specimen was PBMCs from blood, taken 14 to 15 days before vaccination. The V gene is TRBV7-6, the J gene TRBJ2-7; tentative D call: TRBD1 (5 bases). The clonotype originates from a middle-aged man who received an inactivated influenza vaccine. CDR3 bases: TGTGCCACCAGCCTAGGGGCTTCAAGTGGCGAGCAGTACTTC. Translated: CATSLGASSGEQYF.